This TCR beta chain was sequenced for a study of blood T cell repertoires in COVID-19. CDR1 and CDR2 (germline): MNHEY, SVGEGT. Between the trimmed V and J ends, which lost 2 bases and 3 bases, there was a span of 10 bases. The CDR3 has 14 residues. Original processing methods: It was from reference gene primer amplification that nucleated cell counts were estimated. The assay was immunoSEQ multiplex PCR, and TCRdb's table has in-frame clones only and misses some. Clone size and the V and J calls come from that table; the DNA yielded D and trimming. The sample holds some 60,000 clones, approximately 85% seen once.

Sequencing input: peripheral blood. The chain couples TRBV6-2 or TRBV6-3 to TRBJ1-1; D uncertain. The sequence came from a human donor in a cohort sampled during active COVID-19. The CDR3, as DNA: TGTGCCAGCAGTTACACTATGCTAGACACTGAAGCTTTCTTT. As protein: CASSYTMLDTEAFF.